Each of the 4 T cell receptor beta chains below was sequenced from the same sample in a study of Graves' ophthalmopathy and Graves' hyperthyroidism. RNA transcripts served as template for amplifying TCR beta CDR3 sequences. Following a first-round RT-PCR that used HTBI primers, a second-round multiplex PCR was carried out. MiXCR was run by TCRdb on the multiplex PCR reads, yielding one entry per CDR3 protein. This table holds hundreds of thousands of distinct CDR3 sequences, roughly 39% found once. Sample: peripheral blood. The receptors were gathered from an adult man with Graves' ophthalmopathy.

The sample holds many counts of this clonotype. The rearrangement joins TRBV19 to TRBJ1-5; 7 positions match TRBD1. The CDR3 runs to 13 residues. V lost 7 bases to trimming and J lost 5 bases; unmatched junction nucleotides: 5. Looked up from germline, CDR1 is LNHDA and CDR2 is SQIVND (reference sequence). The CDR3 loop is CASTNRGYQPQHF. The CDR3 DNA reads TGTGCCAGTACAAACAGGGGATATCAGCCCCAGCATTTT.

The chain links TRBV20-1 to TRBJ2-7; no reliable D call. CDR1 and CDR2 (germline): DFQATT, SNEGSKA (reference sequence). Between the trimmed V and J ends, which lost 0 bases and 2 bases, there was a span of 11 bases. This CDR3 contains 14 residues. The CDR3 reads CSARDLRKTYEQYF. The CDR3 DNA is TGCAGTGCTAGAGATTTGAGAAAAACCTACGAGCAGTACTTC.

The J gene is TRBJ2-2, the V gene TRBV6-2 or TRBV6-3; 7 bases agree with TRBD2. The germline V gene has CDR1 MNHEY and CDR2 SVGEGT. The CDR3 consists of 16 residues. With V trimmed by 2 bases and J by 4 bases, 7 bases remained unmatched. CDR3 region: CASSYRRGGGTGELFF. The CDR3 DNA sequence: TGTGCCAGCAGTTACCGCCGGGGCGGGGGCACCGGGGAGCTGTTTTTT.

The chain uses TRBV29-1 and TRBJ2-7, with 10 positions matching TRBD2. The CDR3 is made up of 14 amino acids. The V gene's germline CDR1 is SQVTM and CDR2 ANQGSEA. V lost 8 bases and J lost 2; bases outside the gene matches: 9. As DNA, the CDR3 is TGCAGCCGGGTAGGGACTAGCGCAACCTACGAGCAGTACTTC. It translates to CSRVGTSATYEQYF.